Below are 19 T cell receptor beta chains sequenced from a single sample in a study of memory CD8 T cells in hepatitis C reinfection. This table comes from immunoSEQ multiplex PCR, and its TCRdb copy is limited to in-frame clones, with some not included. The sample carries over 50,000 clones, 89% recorded once. Noted time point: pre-reinfection, 55 to 20 weeks before reinfection detection. No in vitro expansion preceded TCR sequencing of the sorted cells. Sequencing input: naive CD8+ T cells sorted from blood. Receptors originate from a man between 18 and 35 years old with hepatitis C virus infection.

The chain joins TRBV9 to TRBJ2-1, with D tentatively TRBD2 (6 bases). The germline gives CDR1 SGDLS, CDR2 YYNGEE. V lost 2 bases and J lost 0, with 9 bases in between. This CDR3 has 15 residues. CDR3 nucleotides: TGTGCCAGCAGCGTGGAGGAGGGCTCCTACAATGAGCAGTTCTTC. As protein: CASSVEEGSYNEQFF. Based on the CDR3 plus reference TRBV9 and TRBJ2-1, the full variable domain is DSGVTQTPKHLITATGQRVTLRCSPRSGDLSVYWYQQSLDQGLQFLIQYYNGEERAKGNILERFSAQQFPDLHSELNLSSLELGDSALYFCASSVEEGSYNEQFFGPGTRLTVL.

This chain joins TRBV5-1 and TRBJ2-7, with TRBD1 matching over 9 bases. The trim removed 5 bases at V and 2 bases at J, leaving 11 bases unmatched. Germline values: CDR1 SGHRS, CDR2 YFSETQ. This CDR3 comprises 16 residues. In DNA form, the CDR3 reads TGCGCCAGCAGTCCGGGACAGGGATTGGGGGCCTACGAGCAGTACTTC. It translates to CASSPGQGLGAYEQYF.

This clone was observed once. The J gene is TRBJ2-1, the V gene TRBV27; D remains ambiguous. Germline V CDR1 and CDR2: MNHEY, SMNVEV (reference sequence). V was cut by 3 bases and J by 5 bases, with 8 bases left in between. The CDR3 is 13 residues long. CDR3 loop: CASSFGPDNEQFF. The CDR3 nucleotides are TGTGCCAGCAGTTTTGGCCCTGACAATGAGCAGTTCTTC.

Notes on this clone: The same CDR3 is also encoded by other DNA sequences in this sample. V and J are TRBV11-2 and TRBJ1-1; D perhaps matches TRBD1 (5 bases). This CDR3 has 14 residues. Per germline, CDR1 SGHAT and CDR2 FQNNGV. Trimming removed 3 bases at V and 5 bases at J, with 13 bases between. In DNA form, the CDR3 reads TGTGCCAGCAGCTTCCCAGGGTATGGGACTGAAGCTTTCTTT. Its protein product is CASSFPGYGTEAFF. Variable domain in full (rest from reference TRBV11-2 and TRBJ1-1): EAGVAQSPRYKIIEKRQSVAFWCNPISGHATLYWYQQILGQGPKLLIQFQNNGVVDDSQLPKDRFSAERLKGVDSTLKIQPAKLEDSAVYLCASSFPGYGTEAFFGQGTRLTVV.

This clone has only one observation. CDR3 bases: TGTGCCAGCAGCCGGGGTCCAAACACCGGGGAGCTGTTTTTT. Protein: CASSRGPNTGELFF. The J gene is TRBJ2-2, the V gene TRBV6-5; D may be TRBD2 (5 bases). The CDR3 length is 14 residues. CDR1 is MNHEY and CDR2 is SVGAGI in the germline V gene. Trimming removed 6 bases from V and 2 bases from J, with 10 bases in between.

The chain joins TRBV5-1 to TRBJ1-2; a possible D gene is TRBD1 (5 bases). The CDR3 has 16 amino acids. The ends were cut back, 0 bases at V and 3 bases at J, with 15 bases in the middle. Germline lookup yields CDR1 SGHRS and CDR2 YFSETQ. CDR3 amino acids: CASSLEGIGTYYGYTF. The CDR3, as DNA: TGCGCCAGCAGCTTGGAGGGGATCGGGACTTACTATGGCTACACCTTC.

The genes are TRBV15 and TRBJ2-1, with 11 bases fitting TRBD2. The V segment lost 3 bases and the J segment 4 bases; nucleotides outside the gene matches: 2. This CDR3 has 15 residues. The germline CDR1 and CDR2 sequences are LNHNV and YYDKDF (reference sequence). The CDR3 here is CATSRTSGDYNEQFF. The CDR3 nucleotides read TGTGCCACCAGCAGGACTAGCGGGGATTACAATGAGCAGTTCTTC.

CDR3 DNA: TGTGCCAGCAGCCCTCCCGAGAACGGGGGGCCCACCGGGGAGCTGTTTTTT. Its protein is CASSPPENGGPTGELFF. The V and J genes are TRBV7-9 and TRBJ2-2, with D perhaps TRBD2 (7 bases). Germline V gives CDR1 SEHNR, CDR2 FQNEAQ (reference sequence). The V end was cut by 5 bases, the J end by 4 bases, with 20 bases between. The CDR3 sequence is 17 residues long.

This clone has more than one count but fewer than ten. This rearrangement joins TRBV7-9 to TRBJ2-3; 8 bases fit TRBD2. After removal of 0 bases from V and 5 bases from J, the junction contained 4 bases not matched to a gene. The CDR3 is made up of 15 amino acids. Germline V gene data show CDR1 as SEHNR and CDR2 as FQNEAQ (reference sequence). Written as DNA, the CDR3 is TGTGCCAGCAGCTTAGCTAGCGGGGTCGAAGATACGCAGTATTTT. The encoded protein is CASSLASGVEDTQYF.

This sequence joins TRBV5-6 and TRBJ2-2; D might be TRBD1 (6 bases). The germline CDR1 and CDR2 sequences are SGHDT and YYEEEE. The CDR3 is 14 amino acids. Trimming left V 4 bases short and J 2 bases short, with 9 bases between. The CDR3 sequence: CASSRDTNTGELFF. In nucleotides, the CDR3 is TGTGCCAGCAGCCGGGACACCAACACCGGGGAGCTGTTTTTT.

The V gene is TRBV29-1, the J gene TRBJ2-7; D possibly corresponds to TRBD1 (5 bases). The germline V gene encodes CDR1 SQVTM and CDR2 ANQGSEA. The V and J ends lost 0 bases and 6 bases respectively, with 9 bases between them. The CDR3 is made up of 12 amino acids. CDR3 residues: CSVEDQGGEQYF. CDR3 DNA: TGCAGCGTTGAAGATCAGGGCGGCGAGCAGTACTTC.

V is TRBV27 and J is TRBJ1-6; 7 nucleotides align to TRBD1. From germline, CDR1 is MNHEY and CDR2 SMNVEV (reference sequence). The CDR3 is 14 residues long. Trimming removed 4 bases from V and 9 bases from J; junction bases left unmatched: 6. CDR3 DNA sequence: TGTGCCAGCAGTTCTGGGACAGCCTTTTCACCCCTCCACTTT. Translated, it gives CASSSGTAFSPLHF.

The chain links TRBV28 to TRBJ1-1; weak D call: TRBD1 (5 bases). CDR3 length: 13 amino acids. V shed 10 bases and J shed 4 bases, with 16 bases lying between them. Germline V gene data show CDR1 as MDHEN and CDR2 as SYDVKM. The CDR3 DNA is TGTGCCACCGCGGGGCGGGTCGGCACTGAAGCTTTCTTT. Residues: CATAGRVGTEAFF.

CDR3 DNA sequence: TGCGCCAGCAGCCACCGACAGGACAGGGAAGGCTACACCTTC. Translating gives CASSHRQDREGYTF. The rearrangement joins TRBV4-1 to TRBJ1-2; 8 bases agree with TRBD1. V shed 3 bases, J shed 8 bases, and the junction held 8 bases outside the gene matches. This CDR3 is 14 amino acids long. CDR1 MGHRA and CDR2 YSYEKL come from the germline V gene.

The gene calls are TRBV28 and TRBJ1-1; 7 bases are shared with TRBD1. Germline CDR1 MDHEN, CDR2 SYDVKM. With V trimmed by 4 bases and J by 1 base, 9 bases remained unmatched. The CDR3 length is 16 residues. The CDR3 sequence is CASSSLPGQPNTEAFF. CDR3 DNA sequence: TGTGCCAGCAGTTCGCTCCCGGGACAGCCGAACACTGAAGCTTTCTTT.

This chain uses TRBV28 with TRBJ2-7; tentatively, D is TRBD1 (6 bases). The germline gives CDR1 MDHEN, CDR2 SYDVKM. The V and J ends lost 1 base and 0 bases respectively, with 10 bases between them. This CDR3 has 15 amino acids. Here the CDR3 reads CASSLSLDSSYEQYF. The CDR3 DNA sequence: TGTGCCAGCAGTTTATCTCTGGACAGCTCCTACGAGCAGTACTTC.

This sequence joins TRBV19 and TRBJ2-1; 7 bases match TRBD2. Germline lookup yields CDR1 LNHDA and CDR2 SQIVND (reference sequence). This CDR3 spans 14 amino acids. Unmatched junction bases numbered 8, after V lost 5 bases and J lost 7 bases. CDR3 protein: CASSAGGSINEQFF. The DNA for the CDR3 is TGTGCCAGTAGTGCTGGCGGGAGTATAAATGAGCAGTTCTTC.

This rearrangement joins TRBV9 to TRBJ1-2, with 10 bases identical to TRBD1. With 0 bases clipped from V and 8 bases from J, the junction kept 7 bases outside the gene matches. Looked up from germline, CDR1 is SGDLS and CDR2 is YYNGEE. The CDR3 consists of 15 residues. The CDR3 region has the DNA TGTGCCAGCAGCGTAGTGACAGGGGGCGTAGGCGGCTACACCTTC. Protein product: CASSVVTGGVGGYTF. The full variable domain, completed using reference TRBV9 and TRBJ1-2, is DSGVTQTPKHLITATGQRVTLRCSPRSGDLSVYWYQQSLDQGLQFLIQYYNGEERAKGNILERFSAQQFPDLHSELNLSSLELGDSALYFCASSVVTGGVGGYTFGSGTRLTVV.

The chain links TRBV13 to TRBJ2-7, with TRBD1 identical over 10 bases. Germline CDR1 is PRHDT and CDR2 is FYEKMQ (reference sequence). The trim removed 4 bases at V and 3 bases at J, leaving 3 bases unmatched. The CDR3 is 14 amino acids. CDR3: CASSSGTGVYEQYF. CDR3 sequence (DNA): TGTGCCAGCAGCTCCGGGACAGGGGTCTACGAGCAGTACTTC.